Described below is a single T cell receptor (beta chain) sequence and its context. It lacks a known antigen. No base qualities exist here, and no much larger clone lies one base off it. What this sample's time point label stands for: cells obtained before transplantation from donor or recipient. CD3+CD4+ and CD3+CD8+ populations were FACS-sorted from unstimulated pre-transplant donor and recipient cells taken from spleen or lymph nodes. The data derive from a study of graft-versus-host responses after intestinal transplantation listed by TCRdb under 2021. Context from the whole study: The transplants that recipients got were multivisceral, liver-intestinal, or isolated intestinal. All recipients received anti-thymocyte globulin induction followed by maintenance tacrolimus and steroids for roughly three years. Graft-versus-host and host-versus-graft alloreactive T cell clones were tracked in the graft, circulation and bone marrow after intestinal transplantation using bulk TCR-beta CDR3 sequencing. To identify alloreactive clones, pre-transplant mixed lymphocyte reaction products were sequenced and then compared with unstimulated pre-transplant donor and recipient T cells. The cohort enrolled 20 to 30 intestinal transplant recipients, one of whom was a retransplant, and a few patients without pretransplant specimens were excluded. A peak of at least 4% donor T cells among recipient peripheral blood mononuclear cells was the definition used for donor T cell macrochimerism. Rather than going through the commercial service, samples from a few later patients were sequenced in-house on an Illumina MiSeq and processed with MiXCR.

A distance of 8 bases separates the germline ends of V and J, which lose 0 bases and 5 bases respectively. The CDR3 goes from the cysteine to the phenylalanine over 13 residues. CDR3 DNA only is kept here, 39 bases in frame from base 1. According to the germline V gene, CDR1 reads SGDLS and CDR2 reads YYNGEE. Study-wide conclusions, independent of this receptor: GvH clones were found in recipient bone marrow, and some of the GvH clones appeared earlier in ileal mucosa or blood, which is consistent with an intestinal mucosal origin. High GvH to HvG T cell clonal ratios were observed in the allografts of patients with donor T cell macrochimerism. Conclusions were limited by the relatively low number and heterogeneity of intestinal transplant patients. Early after transplant, peak levels of circulating GvH clones were associated with declines in HvG clones.

The method was the immunoSEQ multiplex PCR assay. For most patients, genomic DNA was isolated with the Qiagen DNeasy Blood and Tissue Kit and shipped frozen to Adaptive Biotechnologies for TCR sequencing. Adaptive Biotechnologies carried out high-throughput TCR-beta CDR3 sequencing of genomic DNA for most patients. On the authors' methods: TCR sequencing data for more than 15 patients were retrieved from Adaptive's ImmunoSEQ software; a few other patients were processed with MiXCR and VDJtools. To correct CD4 versus CD8 sorting errors, sequences present in both subsets at a frequency ratio below 5:1 were removed. CDR3 nucleotide sequences shared by donor and recipient were removed because the origin of these sequences could not be assigned. Alloreactive clones required at least 2-fold expansion over unstimulated cells and minimum CFSE-low frequency of 0.002% (template counts) or 0.001% (read counts). Clones were considered mappable if detected in sequenced pre-transplant spleen, lymph node, or MLR CFSE-low populations of the donor or recipient. The cumulative frequency of alloreactive clones was calculated as a percentage of all sequences, weighted by copy number. This is the immuneACCESS table as TCRdb keeps it, with only in-frame sequences that have V and J called. A part of the clones is gone; compared with another copy, unresolved V genes explain less than half, and the rest is unexplained. That table gives V, J and clone size, and the DNA gave D and trimming. The sample includes about 59,000 clones, with almost 95% observed a single time. The top ten clonotypes cover about 0.4% of the sample.

The material sequenced was unstimulated CD4+ T cells sorted from spleen or lymph node cells, taken before transplant. The V gene is TRBV9 and the J gene is TRBJ1-1; the D gene is perhaps TRBD1, from 5 matching bases. The receptor comes from a human donor who was the organ donor for an intestinal transplant. Read as DNA, the sequence is TGTGCCAGCAGCGTAGGAGGGGAGACTGAAGCTTTCTTT. This codes for CASSVGGETEAFF.